The present TCR beta chain was sequenced within a study of cytomegalovirus exposure and HLA in healthy donors. Whole-study results and caveats: Most TCR sequences were rare, but some public TCRs occurred in many donors. It was confirmed in vitro that a few of the CMV-associated chains were specific for CMV antigens. Investigators reported 150 to 200 TCR beta chains as tied to cytomegalovirus.

On this clone itself: What it binds is unknown.

Only in-frame clones appear in the TCRdb table, and some are missing; sequencing was by immunoSEQ multiplex PCR. The sample has about 160,000 clones; about 82% are singletons. J was trimmed by 2 bases and V by 6 bases; bases with no gene match: 9. This CDR3 has 15 amino acids. Germline loops: CDR1 SEHNR, CDR2 FQNEAQ (reference sequence). This chain uses TRBV7-9 with TRBJ1-2; 7 positions match TRBD1. This sequence was found in a man aged 25 to 40 in good health and CMV-seropositive. The sample comprised PBMCs. The CDR3 loop is CASRRLGTENYGYTF. The CDR3 DNA sequence: TGTGCCAGCAGGCGATTGGGGACAGAGAACTATGGCTACACCTTC.